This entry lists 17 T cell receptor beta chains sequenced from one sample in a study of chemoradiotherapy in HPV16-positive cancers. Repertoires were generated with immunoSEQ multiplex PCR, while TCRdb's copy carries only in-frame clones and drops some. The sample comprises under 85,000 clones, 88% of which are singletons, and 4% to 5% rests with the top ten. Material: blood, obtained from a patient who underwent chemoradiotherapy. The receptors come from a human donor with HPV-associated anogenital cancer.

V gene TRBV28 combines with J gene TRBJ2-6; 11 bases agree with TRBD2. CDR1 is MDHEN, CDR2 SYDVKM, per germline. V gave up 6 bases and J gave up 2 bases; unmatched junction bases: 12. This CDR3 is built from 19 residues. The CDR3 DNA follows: TGTGCCAGCAGAGATAGCGGGAGGGCCTTATTGGCTGGGGCCAACGTCCTGACTTTC. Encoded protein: CASRDSGRALLAGANVLTF.

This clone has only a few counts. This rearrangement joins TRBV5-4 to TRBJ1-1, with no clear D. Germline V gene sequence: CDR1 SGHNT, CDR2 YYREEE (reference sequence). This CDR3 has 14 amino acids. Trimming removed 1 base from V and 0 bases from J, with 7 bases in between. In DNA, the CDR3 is TGTGCCAGCAGCTTGACGGGAATGAACACTGAAGCTTTCTTT. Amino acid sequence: CASSLTGMNTEAFF.

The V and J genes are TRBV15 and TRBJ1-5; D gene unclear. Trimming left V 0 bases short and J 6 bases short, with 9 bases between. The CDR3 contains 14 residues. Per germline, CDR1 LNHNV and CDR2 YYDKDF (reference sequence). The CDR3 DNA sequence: TGTGCCACCAGCAGAGATGTGATGGGTCAGCCCCAGCATTTT. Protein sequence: CATSRDVMGQPQHF.

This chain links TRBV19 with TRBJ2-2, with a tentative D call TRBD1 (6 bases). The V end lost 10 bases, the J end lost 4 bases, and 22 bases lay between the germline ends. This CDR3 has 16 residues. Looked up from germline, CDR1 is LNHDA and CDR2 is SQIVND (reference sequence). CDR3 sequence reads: CATSTLDRAFTGELFF. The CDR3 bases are TGTGCCACCTCGACCCTGGACAGAGCGTTCACCGGGGAGCTGTTTTTT.

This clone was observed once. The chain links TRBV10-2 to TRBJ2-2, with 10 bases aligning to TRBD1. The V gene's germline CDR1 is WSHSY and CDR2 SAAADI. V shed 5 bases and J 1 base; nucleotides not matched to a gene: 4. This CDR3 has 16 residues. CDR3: CASSRGTGVNTGELFF. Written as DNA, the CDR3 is TGCGCCAGCAGTCGAGGGACAGGGGTGAACACCGGGGAGCTGTTTTTT.

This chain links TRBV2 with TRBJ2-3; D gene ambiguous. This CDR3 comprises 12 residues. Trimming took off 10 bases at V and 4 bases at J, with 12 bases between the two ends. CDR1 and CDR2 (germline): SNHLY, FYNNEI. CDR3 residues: CAITLEADTQYF. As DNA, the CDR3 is TGTGCCATAACCTTAGAGGCAGATACGCAGTATTTT.

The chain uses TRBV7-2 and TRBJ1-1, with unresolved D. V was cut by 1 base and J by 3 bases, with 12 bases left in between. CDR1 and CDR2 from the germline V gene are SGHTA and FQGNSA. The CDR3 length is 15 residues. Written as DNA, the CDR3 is TGTGCCAGCAGCTTAGGATGGAGGGCCGACACTGAAGCTTTCTTT. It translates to CASSLGWRADTEAFF.

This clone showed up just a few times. The CDR3 loop is CASSLRGRTEAFF. CDR3 DNA: TGTGCCAGCAGTTTAAGGGGTCGCACTGAAGCTTTCTTT. The chain recombines TRBV27 with TRBJ1-1, with TRBD1 as a possible D gene (5 bases). Germline lookup yields CDR1 MNHEY and CDR2 SMNVEV (reference sequence). The CDR3 contains 13 residues. V lost 2 bases and J 4 bases, leaving 8 bases between the germline ends.

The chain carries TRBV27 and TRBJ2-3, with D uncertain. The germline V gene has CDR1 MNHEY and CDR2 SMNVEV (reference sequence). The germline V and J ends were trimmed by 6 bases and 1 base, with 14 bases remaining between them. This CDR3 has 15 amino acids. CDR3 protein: CASSQTRWGTDTQYF. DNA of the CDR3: TGTGCCAGCAGCCAGACAAGGTGGGGCACAGATACGCAGTATTTT.

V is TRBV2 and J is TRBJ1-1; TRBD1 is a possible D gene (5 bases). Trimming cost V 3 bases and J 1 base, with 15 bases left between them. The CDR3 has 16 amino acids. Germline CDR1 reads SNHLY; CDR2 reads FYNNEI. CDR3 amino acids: CASSDLRGRGNTEAFF. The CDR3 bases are TGTGCCAGCAGTGATCTTCGGGGTAGGGGGAACACTGAAGCTTTCTTT.

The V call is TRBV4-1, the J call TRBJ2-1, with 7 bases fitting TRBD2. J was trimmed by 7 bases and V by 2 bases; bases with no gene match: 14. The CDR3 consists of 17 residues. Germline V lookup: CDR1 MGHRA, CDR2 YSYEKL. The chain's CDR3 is CASSQLLGTNAMNEQFF. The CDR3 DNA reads TGCGCCAGCAGCCAATTACTGGGGACTAACGCGATGAATGAGCAGTTCTTC.

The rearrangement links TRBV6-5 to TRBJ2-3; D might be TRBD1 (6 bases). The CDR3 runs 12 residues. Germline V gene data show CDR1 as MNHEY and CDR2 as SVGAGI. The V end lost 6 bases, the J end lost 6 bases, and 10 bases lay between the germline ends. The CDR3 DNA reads TGTGCCAGCAGCTCGACAGGTGATACGCAGTATTTT. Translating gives CASSSTGDTQYF.

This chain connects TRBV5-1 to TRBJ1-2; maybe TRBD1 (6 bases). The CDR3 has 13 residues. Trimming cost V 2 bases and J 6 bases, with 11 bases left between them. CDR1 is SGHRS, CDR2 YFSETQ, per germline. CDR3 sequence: CASSLFQGNGYTF. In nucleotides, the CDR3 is TGCGCCAGCAGCTTATTCCAGGGGAATGGCTACACCTTC.

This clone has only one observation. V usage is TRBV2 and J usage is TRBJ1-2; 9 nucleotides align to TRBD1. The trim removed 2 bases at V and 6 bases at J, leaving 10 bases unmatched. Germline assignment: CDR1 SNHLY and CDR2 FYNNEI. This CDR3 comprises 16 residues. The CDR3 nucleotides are TGTGCCAGCAGTGAATTACGGAACAGGGGGCCCCATGGCTACACCTTC. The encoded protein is CASSELRNRGPHGYTF.

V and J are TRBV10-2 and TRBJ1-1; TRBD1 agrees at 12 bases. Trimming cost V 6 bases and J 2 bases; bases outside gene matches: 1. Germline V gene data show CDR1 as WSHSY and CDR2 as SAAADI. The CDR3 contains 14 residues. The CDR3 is CASRGQGANTEAFF. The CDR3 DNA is TGCGCCAGCAGGGGACAGGGGGCAAACACTGAAGCTTTCTTT.

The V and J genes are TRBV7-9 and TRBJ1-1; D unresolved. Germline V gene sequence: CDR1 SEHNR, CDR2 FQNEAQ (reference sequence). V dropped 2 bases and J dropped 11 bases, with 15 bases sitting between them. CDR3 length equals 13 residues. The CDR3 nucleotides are TGTGCCAGCAGCTTATCGCCAGAGGTTCAGGCTTTCTTT. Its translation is CASSLSPEVQAFF.

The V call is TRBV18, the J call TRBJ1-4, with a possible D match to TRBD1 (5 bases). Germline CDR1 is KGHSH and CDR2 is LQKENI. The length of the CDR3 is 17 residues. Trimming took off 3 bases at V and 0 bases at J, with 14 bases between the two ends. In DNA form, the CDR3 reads TGTGCCAGCTCACCGAAAATGGGACGAGCAACTAATGAAAAACTGTTTTTT. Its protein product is CASSPKMGRATNEKLFF.